One and the same sample provided the 9 T cell receptor beta chains below, sequenced in a study of Ad26.COV2.S vaccination and SARS-CoV-2 variants. Measured with immunoSEQ multiplex PCR; TCRdb has only the in-frame clones, and not every one. Among roughly 680,000 clones listed, around 92% were seen once. Indicated treatment: some 19 received Ad26.COV2.S at low or high dose, single or two shots; roughly 5 received placebo; per-sample allocation not given. Specimen acquisition occurred on day 63 following the initial vaccine or placebo injection. The sample here was peripheral blood, taken in a trial of Ad26.COV2.S vaccine versus placebo. All receptors come from a person aged 18-60 years who received the Ad26.COV2.S COVID-19 vaccine or a placebo.

V gene TRBV6-6 combines with J gene TRBJ2-2, with D hard to call. Germline V gene sequence: CDR1 MNHNY, CDR2 SVGAGI (reference sequence). The length of the CDR3 is 16 residues. Trimming left V 0 bases short and J 0 bases short, with 8 bases between. CDR3 coding DNA: TGTGCCAGCAGTTACTCCGTAGGGTCGAACACCGGGGAGCTGTTTTTT. It codes for CASSYSVGSNTGELFF.

This clone was seen just once. The chain carries TRBV7-8 and TRBJ1-5; D is unresolved. Germline lookup yields CDR1 SGHVS and CDR2 FQNEAQ. V shed 1 base and J shed 5 bases, with 9 bases lying between them. The CDR3 runs to 14 residues. CDR3 DNA: TGTGCCAGCAGCTTAGGGACGCCCGATCAGCCCCAGCATTTT. Translated, it gives CASSLGTPDQPQHF.

V is TRBV7-2 and J is TRBJ2-5, with D tentatively TRBD2 (7 bases). The length of the CDR3 is 15 residues. Trimming cost V 0 bases and J 7 bases, with 15 bases left between them. Germline assignment: CDR1 SGHTA and CDR2 FQGNSA. The CDR3 spells CASSLAFRGEGTQYF. The CDR3 DNA is TGTGCCAGCAGCTTAGCCTTTAGGGGGGAGGGGACCCAGTACTTC. The entire variable domain, with the rest obtained from reference TRBV7-2 and TRBJ2-5, is as follows: GAGVSQSPSNKVTEKGKDVELRCDPISGHTALYWYRQSLGQGLEFLIYFQGNSAPDKSGLPSDRFSAERTGGSVSTLTIQRTQQEDSAVYLCASSLAFRGEGTQYFGPGTRLLVL.

This chain links TRBV28 with TRBJ2-2; 8 positions agree with TRBD2. Germline loops: CDR1 MDHEN, CDR2 SYDVKM. This CDR3 comprises 16 residues. V trimming: 3 bases; J trimming: 7 bases; junction bases outside the gene matches: 10. The CDR3 sequence is CASSLAAGGTFGELFF. As DNA, the CDR3 is TGTGCCAGCAGTTTGGCCGCGGGGGGCACTTTCGGGGAGCTGTTTTTT.

This clone was seen just once. This chain links TRBV7-9 with TRBJ1-5, with TRBD1 identical over 7 bases. The CDR3 runs to 16 residues. The J segment lost 2 bases and the V segment lost 5 bases, leaving 9 bases of the junction unmatched. Germline V CDR1 and CDR2: SEHNR, FQNEAQ (reference sequence). The CDR3 DNA sequence: TGTGCCAGCAGCCTTAAAGGGGGCCAGGGCAATCAGCCCCAGCATTTT. It translates to CASSLKGGQGNQPQHF.

V usage is TRBV5-1 and J usage is TRBJ1-1; TRBD1 matches 9 bases. The trim removed 4 bases at V and 4 bases at J, leaving 5 bases unmatched. From germline, CDR1 is SGHRS and CDR2 YFSETQ. The length of the CDR3 is 14 residues. In nucleotides, the CDR3 is TGCGCCAGCAGCCGAGGACAGGGGATCACTGAAGCTTTCTTT. Translation: CASSRGQGITEAFF.

V and J are TRBV9 and TRBJ2-7, with a possible D match to TRBD1 (6 bases). Germline CDR1 is SGDLS and CDR2 is YYNGEE. The CDR3 has 14 amino acids. The V end was cut by 3 bases, the J end by 3 bases, with 13 bases between. The DNA for the CDR3 is TGTGCCAGCAGCGCCGGGACAACATTCTACGAGCAGTACTTC. Translating it yields CASSAGTTFYEQYF.

This clone was observed a single time. This chain connects TRBV9 to TRBJ2-3, with D perhaps matching TRBD1 (5 bases). The germline V gene encodes CDR1 SGDLS and CDR2 YYNGEE. V lost 2 bases to trimming and J lost 0 bases, with 10 bases between them. The CDR3 is made up of 15 amino acids. The CDR3 reads CASSVDGASTDTQYF. CDR3 in DNA: TGTGCCAGCAGCGTTGATGGGGCTAGCACAGATACGCAGTATTTT.

The chain carries TRBV10-3 and TRBJ2-1; 10 bases are a match to TRBD1. The CDR3 runs 16 residues. V lost 3 bases to trimming and J lost 4 bases; unmatched junction nucleotides: 6. Germline V lookup: CDR1 ENHRY, CDR2 SYGVKD. DNA for the CDR3: TGTGCCATCAGTGACCCCGGGACAGGGGAGTACAATGAGCAGTTCTTC. It yields the protein CAISDPGTGEYNEQFF.